This T cell receptor beta chain was retrieved from a study of vaccination and CD4 T cells after COVID-19 (dated by TCRdb to the early 2020s). As for the study more broadly: The convalescent cohort included six males and four females, with two Hispanic individuals, seven Caucasians, two Asians and one multiracial person. An earlier paper using these donors assessed, at the TCR clonotype level, memory CD4+ T cell crossreactivity between SARS-CoV-2 and common cold coronavirus spike proteins. The cultures were stimulated with overlapping spike peptide pools from SARS-CoV-2 and from the common cold coronaviruses HCoV-NL63, HCoV-OC43 and HCoV-229E. Post-COVID blood samples were collected from convalescent patients a median of roughly 100 days after diagnosis, with a range of about 30 to 170 days. The time from the second vaccine dose to post-vaccine blood sampling had a median of approximately 72 days and ranged from roughly 12 to 250 days. In around 9 COVID-19 convalescent patients and a handful of infection-naive healthy vaccine recipients, researchers compared the spike-specific CD4+ TCR repertoire from before mRNA vaccination with the repertoire from after. Participants got two doses of the Pfizer-BioNTech BNT162b2 vaccine (n=8) or two doses of the Moderna mRNA-1273 vaccine (n=2). Control cultures received a CEFX viral epitope pool as the positive control, an HIV-1 Nef peptide pool as the negative control, or no peptide. Study-wide findings and limitations: Although the median number of SARS-CoV-2-reactive clonotypes went up from fewer than 25 after infection to around 40 after vaccination, the increase was not significant. Among the post-vaccine SARS-CoV-2-reactive clones in convalescent patients, a median 86.3% showed up only after vaccination, which suggests vaccine-specific priming. Relatively few convalescent patients were included in the study, and early timepoints after natural infection were not analyzed. Of the vaccine-specific clones found in convalescent patients, nearly all (304 of 307) were mono-reactive for SARS-CoV-2 spike instead of being cross-reactive with common cold coronaviruses.

The junction carries 9 bases between V and J, which are trimmed by 0 bases and 4 bases respectively. From the cysteine up to the phenylalanine, the CDR3 has a length of 14 residues. The CDR3 DNA has 42 bases and is translated from base 1. CDR1 and CDR2, looked up from the germline V gene, are SGHTA and FQGNSA. Libraries were prepared through PCR. TCR sequencing of DNA from cultured CD4+ T cells used the Oncomine TCR Beta short-read assay at the Johns Hopkins FTIC core. The QIAamp micro DNA kit was used to extract genomic DNA from the cultured CD4+ T cells. Oncomine TCR Beta libraries from cultured CD4+ T cells were pooled using unique dual indexes and sequenced on an Illumina iSeq 100. Under the source paper's analysis protocol: Non-productive sequences were removed, and CDR3s not starting with C, not ending with F or W, or shorter than 7 amino acids were discarded. Antigen-specific clonotypes were identified using the MANAFEST web application through comparison of peptide-stimulated wells with reference and other culture wells. Positive clones required FDR below 0.05, an odds ratio above 5, and productive frequency above 0.1% in at least two of three replicate wells. Cross-reactive clonotypes were defined as significantly expanded in both SARS-CoV-2 spike wells and at least one common cold coronavirus spike condition. Similarity between CDR3 sequences was evaluated in R version 3.6.1 using Levenshtein distances (stringdist) and unrooted phylogenetic trees (ape). The raw public reads went through TCRdb reprocessing: fastp at Q25, MiXCR clone calling, in-frame beta chains kept. Each CDR3 protein gets just one entry, which takes the most common genes and DNA from the rows behind it. The V and J calls shown here were made by TCRdb, not taken from the authors' results. The sample includes 9,500 or so distinct CDR3 sequences, with 28% observed a single time. The ten most abundant clones make up approximately 23% of the sample.

The label giving this sample's treatment or condition can be read as: approximately nine-day PBMC culture with coronavirus spike peptide pools or control peptides (ViraFEST assay). CD4+ T cells from unexposed donors were collected before the COVID-19 pandemic (2011-2018). The study used the ViraFEST assay, which expanded antigen-specific T cells with peptide pools and then identified expanded clonotypes by TCR sequencing. Each well held about 1.8 million PBMCs cultured with roughly 10 ug/ml peptide pools in IMDM containing approximately 5% human AB serum and 10 IU/ml IL-2. Half of the culture medium was replaced with fresh IL-2-containing medium on days 3 and 7. Once the cells had been in culture for around nine days, the EasySep CD4+ T cell isolation kit was used to isolate CD4+ T cells by negative selection. Unexposed donor CD4+ T cells were tested for reactivity to SARS-CoV-2 S and N and four common cold coronavirus spike pools, as cell number allowed. Ficoll-Paque Plus gradient centrifugation was used to isolate PBMCs from whole blood, and the isolated PBMCs were then either used fresh or cryopreserved at -140C. Culture conditions were generally each tested in triplicate wells. The leukapheresis product for the unexposed donors was obtained through commercial purchase.

As for this clonotype: Its binding antigen is unknown. No base qualities exist here, and no much larger clone lies one base off it.

The sequenced sample was CD4+ T cells from blood, cultured in vitro. The rearranged chain carries TRBV7-2 and TRBJ2-5; possibly the D gene is TRBD2, per 5 matching bases. This receptor was obtained from a human donor in good health. The CDR3 has the sequence CASSLAGVRETQYF. The base sequence is TGTGCCAGCAGCTTAGCGGGAGTAAGAGAGACCCAGTACTTC.